This T cell receptor (beta chain) is drawn from a study of identical twins. Whole-study results and caveats: Some out-of-frame alpha sequences were shared by twins, and these showed excess low generation probability. Within cord blood, abundant beta clonotypes carried fewer insertions, but memory repertoires showed no such trend. Twins' surplus sharing was weaker for beta out-of-frame sequences.

This clonotype was counted between two and nine times. Its specificity is unknown. Each cDNA held unique molecular identifiers, and template switching gave it a universal primer site. Via MiXCR, TCRdb re-called the 5' RACE reads, giving one row per CDR3 protein. Seen here are some 600,000 distinct CDR3 sequences, 7.1% observed once, and the top ten hold about 1.6%. These data also featured in a second study, about yellow fever vaccine responses in identical twins.

The TCR comes from a young woman in good health. The sequencing sample was made of PBMCs.

The CDR3 DNA sequence: TGCGCCAGCAGCTCGGGACTAGGAGCCAATGAGCAGTTCTTC. It translates to CASSSGLGANEQFF. The rearrangement joins TRBV5-1 to TRBJ2-1; 8 nucleotides agree with TRBD2. CDR1 is SGHRS, CDR2 YFSETQ, per germline. There are 14 residues in the CDR3. V lost 3 bases and J lost 6; bases outside the gene matches: 5.